The 27 T cell receptor beta chains below all came from one sample that was sequenced in a study of Graves' ophthalmopathy and Graves' hyperthyroidism. For repertoire sequencing, the TCR beta CDR3 regions were amplified from RNA transcripts. Amplification began with first-round RT-PCR using HTBI primers, then second-round multiplex PCR was performed. TCRdb redid the calling of the multiplex PCR reads with MiXCR, one entry per CDR3 protein. The sample carries about 640,000 distinct CDR3 sequences, approximately 39% recorded once. The sequenced sample consisted of peripheral blood. The receptors originated from an adult man with Graves' ophthalmopathy.

Comment on this clonotype: A read error is possible here, since a much larger clone lies one base away. The conserved phenylalanine or tryptophan normally closing the CDR3 is absent here, so this likely arose from a read error. This chain connects TRBV25-1 to TRBJ1-2, with TRBD1 as a possible D gene (6 bases). The CDR3 spans 13 residues. Trimming cost V 5 bases and J 6 bases, with 13 bases left between them. Germline V gene data show CDR1 as MGHDK and CDR2 as SYGVNS. The CDR3 nucleotides are TGTGCCAGCAGTTTAGGGGGAGGGAATGGCTACACCCTC. Translation: CASSLGGGNGYTL.

The chain joins TRBV5-6 to TRBJ2-5; TRBD2 might be the D (7 bases). This CDR3 comprises 14 residues. Germline V CDR1 and CDR2: SGHDT, YYEEEE. V was cut by 0 bases and J by 5 bases, with 11 bases left in between. This CDR3 reads CASSLVRGGETQYF. The CDR3 region has the DNA TGTGCCAGCAGCTTGGTTAGGGGGGGCGAGACCCAGTACTTC.

This sequence joins TRBV19 and TRBJ2-2; D may correspond to TRBD1 or TRBD2 (5 bases each). Germline assignment: CDR1 LNHDA and CDR2 SQIVND (reference sequence). V lost 0 bases, J lost 4 bases, and 15 bases lay in between. This CDR3 is 17 amino acids long. CDR3 residues: CASSIDGQGDPTGELFF. DNA of the CDR3: TGTGCCAGTAGTATAGATGGGCAGGGAGATCCCACCGGGGAGCTGTTTTTT. The full variable domain, completed using reference TRBV19 and TRBJ2-2, is DGGITQSPKYLFRKEGQNVTLSCEQNLNHDAMYWYRQDPGQGLRLIYYSQIVNDFQKGDIAEGYSVSREKKESFPLTVTSAQKNPTAFYLCASSIDGQGDPTGELFFGEGSRLTVL.

This clonotype was detected ten times or more. J is TRBJ2-5 and V is TRBV19; tentatively, D is TRBD1 (6 bases). Per germline, CDR1 LNHDA and CDR2 SQIVND (reference sequence). V lost 5 bases, J lost 5 bases, and 15 bases lay in between. The CDR3 loop spans 14 amino acids. DNA for the CDR3: TGTGCCAGTAGTCTCGGACAGCTCCCCGAGACCCAGTACTTC. This sequence encodes CASSLGQLPETQYF.

In DNA form, the CDR3 reads TGTGCCAGCAGCCATATGTCCTATAATTCACCCCTCCACTTT. Translation: CASSHMSYNSPLHF. V is TRBV14 and J is TRBJ1-6; D remains unclear. The CDR3 is made up of 14 amino acids. Trimming shortened V by 3 bases and J by 1 base, and 4 bases separated the two germline ends. Per germline, CDR1 SGHDN and CDR2 FVKESK.

This clonotype was detected ten times or more. The rearrangement uses TRBV7-8 and TRBJ2-7; D is tentatively TRBD1 or TRBD2 (6 bases each). In germline, CDR1 is SGHVS, CDR2 FQNEAQ. V lost 5 bases and J lost 2, with 13 bases in between. This CDR3 is 14 amino acids long. CDR3 sequence: CASSMPGAAYEQYF. CDR3 sequence (DNA): TGTGCCAGCAGCATGCCGGGGGCAGCCTACGAGCAGTACTTC.

This chain connects TRBV20-1 to TRBJ1-5; D ambiguous. V shed 0 bases and J shed 0 bases, with 12 bases lying between them. Germline V lookup: CDR1 DFQATT, CDR2 SNEGSKA (reference sequence). This CDR3 is 16 amino acids long. DNA for the CDR3: TGCAGTGCTAGAGACGGGAGGGAGGTTAGCAATCAGCCCCAGCATTTT. This sequence encodes CSARDGREVSNQPQHF.

The chain links TRBV29-1 to TRBJ1-5; tentatively, D is TRBD1 (6 bases). The CDR3 runs to 14 residues. Germline CDR1 reads SQVTM; CDR2 reads ANQGSEA. Deletions cut 3 bases from V and 0 bases from J, with 9 bases between. CDR3: CSVERGGSNQPQHF. The CDR3 nucleotides are TGCAGCGTTGAGAGAGGGGGTAGCAATCAGCCCCAGCATTTT.

On this clonotype itself: A much larger clone lies a single base off, so this may be a read error. The chain joins TRBV7-3 to TRBJ2-7; a weak D match, TRBD2 (6 bases). The CDR3 contains 13 residues. CDR1 and CDR2 (germline): SGHTA, FQGTGA. For the CDR3, the DNA is TGTGCCGGCAGGTCCGGGAGCTCCTACGAGCAGTACTTC. Translating it yields CAGRSGSSYEQYF.

A note on this clonotype: Being one base from a much bigger clone, this may be a read error. This chain uses TRBV20-1 with TRBJ2-7, with D possibly matching TRBD1 (5 bases). V lost 1 base and J lost 2, with 9 bases in between. Germline lookup yields CDR1 DFQATT and CDR2 SNEGSKA (reference sequence). The CDR3 runs 13 residues. The CDR3 DNA is TGCAGTGCTAGAGGGACAACGACCTACGAGCAGTACTTC. Translation gives CSARGTTTYEQYF.

This clonotype was observed a handful of times. The chain couples TRBV20-1 to TRBJ2-7; D perhaps matches TRBD2 (6 bases). CDR1 and CDR2 (germline): DFQATT, SNEGSKA (reference sequence). The CDR3 contains 14 residues. The V end lost 1 base, the J end lost 0 bases, and 10 bases lay between the germline ends. This CDR3 reads CSARGDSNSYEQYF. CDR3 coding DNA: TGCAGTGCTAGAGGGGACTCCAACTCCTACGAGCAGTACTTC.

At least ten counts were recorded for this clonotype. This chain joins TRBV5-1 and TRBJ1-1; D possibly corresponds to TRBD1 (5 bases). This CDR3 comprises 15 residues. The ends were cut back, 2 bases at V and 0 bases at J, with 11 bases in the middle. The V gene's germline CDR1 is SGHRS and CDR2 YFSETQ. CDR3 sequence: CASSLQDTLNTEAFF. CDR3 in DNA: TGCGCCAGCAGCTTACAGGACACGTTGAACACTGAAGCTTTCTTT.

This clonotype has a count of ten or more. The J gene is TRBJ1-5, the V gene TRBV3-1; D gene ambiguous. V lost 0 bases and J 1 base, leaving 7 bases between the germline ends. The CDR3 has 15 amino acids. Germline loops: CDR1 LGHDT, CDR2 YNNKEL (reference sequence). The CDR3, as DNA: TGTGCCAGCAGCCAAGATTTGGGGAGCAATCAGCCCCAGCATTTT. It codes for CASSQDLGSNQPQHF.

There are many counts of this clonotype. The chain has TRBV29-1 and TRBJ1-2; no clear D. Per germline, CDR1 SQVTM and CDR2 ANQGSEA. This CDR3 has 12 amino acids. The V end was cut by 5 bases, the J end by 3 bases, with 10 bases between. CDR3 DNA: TGCAGCGTTTCCCATCGAGACTATGGCTACACCTTC. Its protein product is CSVSHRDYGYTF.

The genes are TRBV2 and TRBJ2-5; a possible D gene is TRBD2 (5 bases). Trimming left V 7 bases short and J 6 bases short, with 15 bases between. The length of the CDR3 is 13 residues. CDR1 is SNHLY, CDR2 FYNNEI, per germline. The CDR3 spells CASKGLALKTQYF. CDR3 bases: TGTGCCAGCAAAGGTCTAGCTCTGAAGACCCAGTACTTC.

The genes are TRBV6-5 and TRBJ2-7; unclear D gene. The CDR3 sequence is 15 residues long. Between the trimmed V and J ends, which lost 0 bases and 0 bases, there was a span of 9 bases. Germline V CDR1 and CDR2: MNHEY, SVGAGI. This CDR3 reads CASSYSRASSYEQYF. Here the CDR3 DNA reads TGTGCCAGCAGTTACTCGAGAGCCTCCTCCTACGAGCAGTACTTC.

This clonotype appeared a few times. The V and J genes are TRBV5-5 and TRBJ1-2; possibly TRBD1 for D (5 bases). V lost 8 bases to trimming and J lost 8 bases, with 25 bases between them. CDR1 is SGHKS and CDR2 is YYEKEE in the germline V gene (reference sequence). The CDR3 has 15 residues. CDR3 in DNA: TGTGCCAGTAAGCCGCTAGGGGCAGGGTCTGACGGCTACACCTTC. Protein product: CASKPLGAGSDGYTF.

This clonotype was seen repeatedly, ten times or more. This rearrangement joins TRBV5-8 to TRBJ2-5; TRBD1 aligns across 8 bases. The trim removed 0 bases at V and 1 base at J, leaving 2 bases unmatched. There are 15 residues in the CDR3. Germline V gene data show CDR1 as SGHTS and CDR2 as YDEGEE. The CDR3 region has the DNA TGTGCCAGCAGCTTGGGGGACAGGTTCCAAGAGACCCAGTACTTC. Protein sequence: CASSLGDRFQETQYF.

This clonotype turned up a few times. The junction departs from the called germline gene at one end, perhaps through a read error. The gene calls are TRBV10-3 and TRBJ2-2; D is unresolved. CDR1 ENHRY and CDR2 SYGVKD come from the germline V gene. This CDR3 is built from 12 residues. The CDR3 sequence: CASSYLRRELFF. The CDR3 DNA reads as TGTGCCAGCAGTTACTTACGCCGGGAGCTGTTTTTT.

The genes are TRBV5-1 and TRBJ1-3, with 11 nucleotides matching TRBD1. V shed 7 bases, J shed 2 bases, and the junction held 5 bases outside the gene matches. The CDR3 totals 15 residues. Germline V gene sequence: CDR1 SGHRS, CDR2 YFSETQ. The DNA of the CDR3 is TGCGCCAGCGGGACAGGGGGTCAACCTGGAAACACCATATATTTT. This encodes CASGTGGQPGNTIYF.

V gene TRBV7-3 combines with J gene TRBJ2-2, with 10 bases fitting TRBD2. J gave up 7 bases and V 5 bases, and 10 bases lay outside the gene matches. The CDR3 has 16 amino acids. CDR1 SGHTA and CDR2 FQGTGA come from the germline V gene. The CDR3 loop is CASSPSSGGRGGELFF. CDR3 nucleotide sequence: TGTGCCAGCAGCCCCTCTAGCGGGGGCAGGGGCGGGGAGCTGTTTTTT.

On this clonotype: The junction does not match germline at one end; this may be a read error. The rearrangement uses TRBV11-1 and TRBJ2-2; perhaps TRBD2 as D (6 bases). Germline CDR1 is SGHAT and CDR2 is FQDESV (reference sequence). This CDR3 contains 12 residues. For the CDR3, the DNA is TGTACCAGCAGTAACGGGGGCGGGGAGCTGTTTTTT. Residues: CTSSNGGGELFF.

Concerning this clonotype: The junction and the germline gene differ at one end; a read error may be behind it. This rearrangement joins TRBV19 to TRBJ1-1, with D perhaps matching TRBD1 (5 bases). CDR1 LNHDA and CDR2 SQIVND come from the germline V gene (reference sequence). The CDR3 extends over 14 amino acids. The CDR3 is CASSIAGVNSEAFF. CDR3 sequence (DNA): TGTGCCAGTAGTATAGCGGGGGTGAACAGTGAAGCTTTCTTT.

Turning to this clonotype: A junction end diverges from the germline sequence, so it may reflect a read error. This chain connects TRBV2 to TRBJ2-5; D might be TRBD1 (5 bases). Germline loops: CDR1 SNHLY, CDR2 FYNNEI. The CDR3 spans 11 residues. The CDR3 loop is CASSETEAQYF. As DNA, the CDR3 is TGTGCCAGCAGCGAGACAGAGGCCCAGTACTTC.

This clonotype has ten or more counts. The CDR3 nucleotides read TGTGCCAGCAGTGGACAGGCGGCTAATGAAAAACTGTTTTTT. Its translation: CASSGQAANEKLFF. The chain joins TRBV2 to TRBJ1-4; a possible D gene is TRBD1 (6 bases). Trimming took off 4 bases at V and 3 bases at J, with 9 bases between the two ends. The CDR3 has 14 residues. The germline gives CDR1 SNHLY, CDR2 FYNNEI.

The chain links TRBV10-3 to TRBJ1-2, with a tentative D call TRBD1 (5 bases). Germline CDR1 is ENHRY and CDR2 is SYGVKD. This CDR3 has 15 residues. The V and J ends lost 7 bases and 4 bases respectively, with 19 bases between them. CDR3 amino acids: CAITDDVLGGYGYTF. CDR3 coding DNA: TGTGCCATCACCGATGATGTGTTGGGGGGCTATGGCTACACCTTC.

Only one count was recorded for this clonotype. V gene TRBV20-1 combines with J gene TRBJ2-7; 10 nucleotides agree with TRBD1. V dropped 5 bases and J dropped 2; count of bases not matched to a gene: 3. This CDR3 spans 13 amino acids. Looked up from germline, CDR1 is DFQATT and CDR2 is SNEGSKA (reference sequence). The CDR3 is CSAGTGDAYEQYF. In DNA form, the CDR3 reads TGCAGTGCTGGGACAGGGGACGCCTACGAGCAGTACTTC.